This entry lists 6 T cell receptor beta chains sequenced from one sample in a study of OX40 agonist ivuxolimab in advanced cancers. This table comes from immunoSEQ multiplex PCR, and its TCRdb copy is limited to in-frame clones, with some not included. The data contain some 87,000 clones, 80% to 95% of them singletons. The sample here was CD4+ or CD8+ T cells sorted from blood, taken in a trial of the OX40 agonist ivuxolimab. These receptors all come from an adult with an advanced solid tumor such as melanoma, head and neck, liver or kidney cancer.

The chain joins TRBV7-2 to TRBJ2-1, with 8 bases matching TRBD2. This CDR3 comprises 13 residues. Germline CDR1 is SGHTA and CDR2 is FQGNSA. Unmatched junction bases numbered 3, after V lost 4 bases and J lost 7 bases. CDR3 region: CASSSSSGNEQFF. CDR3 in DNA: TGTGCCAGCAGCTCATCTAGCGGGAATGAGCAGTTCTTC. The whole variable domain, filled in from reference TRBV7-2 and TRBJ2-1, reads GAGVSQSPSNKVTEKGKDVELRCDPISGHTALYWYRQSLGQGLEFLIYFQGNSAPDKSGLPSDRFSAERTGGSVSTLTIQRTQQEDSAVYLCASSSSSGNEQFFGPGTRLTVL.

As for this clone: Mismatch with germline at one junction end may stem from a read error. The rearrangement uses TRBV29-1 and TRBJ2-3, with 7 bases matching TRBD2. The germline V gene encodes CDR1 SQVTM and CDR2 ANQGSEA. The CDR3 has 9 amino acids. CDR3 residues: CSVTGRSDF. Here the CDR3 DNA reads TGCAGCGTTACCGGGAGGTCGGATTTT.

V gene TRBV18 combines with J gene TRBJ1-2, with TRBD1 matching over 8 bases. The CDR3 extends over 12 amino acids. V shed 5 bases, J shed 6 bases, and the junction held 2 bases outside the gene matches. Germline CDR1 is KGHSH and CDR2 is LQKENI. The CDR3 sequence: CASSSTGDGYTF. In DNA, the CDR3 is TGTGCCAGCTCATCGACAGGGGATGGCTACACCTTC.

This clone was found once. The chain carries TRBV6-5 and TRBJ1-2, with unresolved D. The V and J ends lost 6 bases and 2 bases respectively, with 13 bases between them. Germline assignment: CDR1 MNHEY and CDR2 SVGAGI. The CDR3 has 14 residues. The CDR3 protein is CASRTPYDNYGYTF. The CDR3 nucleotides read TGTGCCAGCAGAACCCCTTACGACAACTATGGCTACACCTTC.

The rearrangement links TRBV18 to TRBJ1-4, with 8 bases fitting TRBD1. This CDR3 region has 13 residues. CDR1 is KGHSH, CDR2 LQKENI, per germline. With V trimmed by 3 bases and J by 6 bases, 0 bases remained unmatched. The DNA of the CDR3 is TGTGCCAGCTCACCGGACAGGGATGAAAAACTGTTTTTT. Residues: CASSPDRDEKLFF.

In regard to this clone: The DNA is left out, because the CDR3 cannot be placed on it with certainty; the CDR3 is given as TCRdb lists it. The chain links TRBV21-1 to TRBJ2-3; the table's TRBD2 call for D was not verified on the DNA. TRBV21-1 is a recognized pseudogene. The length of the CDR3 is 16 amino acids, counting both ends. The CDR3 region is CAPRIEVASGADTQYF.